Here is one T cell receptor beta chain with its context. TCRdb's copy holds only in-frame clones and misses some; the assay was immunoSEQ multiplex PCR. Of tens of thousands of clones in the sample, 85% to 95% were seen once. This record comes from a study of cytomegalovirus exposure and HLA in healthy donors. Germline V lookup: CDR1 SGHTA, CDR2 FQGNSA. The CDR3 loop spans 13 amino acids. Unmatched junction bases numbered 2, after V lost 5 bases and J lost 8 bases. This clonotype was obtained from a man aged 18 to 35 in good health and CMV-seronegative. The chain uses TRBV7-2 and TRBJ1-4; 10 bases map to TRBD1. The sample comprised PBMCs. CDR3 protein: CASSRDRGEKLFF. CDR3 coding DNA: TGTGCCAGCAGCCGGGACAGGGGAGAAAAACTGTTTTTT. Based on the CDR3 plus reference TRBV7-2 and TRBJ1-4, the full variable domain is GAGVSQSPSNKVTEKGKDVELRCDPISGHTALYWYRQSLGQGLEFLIYFQGNSAPDKSGLPSDRFSAERTGGSVSTLTIQRTQQEDSAVYLCASSRDRGEKLFFGSGTQLSVL.